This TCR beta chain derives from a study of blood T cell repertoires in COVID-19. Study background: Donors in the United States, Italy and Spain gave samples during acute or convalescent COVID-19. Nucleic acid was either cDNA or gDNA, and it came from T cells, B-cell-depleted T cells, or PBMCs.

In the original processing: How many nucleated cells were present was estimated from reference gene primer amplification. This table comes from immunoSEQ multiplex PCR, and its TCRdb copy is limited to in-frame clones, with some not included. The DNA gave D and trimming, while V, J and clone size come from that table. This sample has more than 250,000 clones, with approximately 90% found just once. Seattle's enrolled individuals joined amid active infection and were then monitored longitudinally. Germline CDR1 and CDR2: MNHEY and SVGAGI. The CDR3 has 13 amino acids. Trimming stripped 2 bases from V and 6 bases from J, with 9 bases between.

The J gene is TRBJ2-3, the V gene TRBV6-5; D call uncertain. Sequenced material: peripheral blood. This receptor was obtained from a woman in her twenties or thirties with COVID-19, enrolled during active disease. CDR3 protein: CASSYPNEDTQYF. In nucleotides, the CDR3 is TGTGCCAGCAGTTACCCCAATGAGGATACGCAGTATTTT.